Following are 17 T cell receptor beta chains from one sample sequenced in a study of shared clonotypes between healthy human individuals (dated by TCRdb to the early 2020s). Libraries were constructed by the immunoSEQ multiplex PCR assay. As stored in TCRdb, this immuneACCESS dataset retains in-frame rearrangements with V and J assigned. A fraction of the clones does not appear; measured against another copy, unresolved V genes explain less than half of the discrepancy, and the remainder lacks a known reason. In all, the sample holds a few million clones, and more than 80% of those were seen once. Under 0.15% of the sample is in the top ten clones. Material: naive CD4+ T cells sorted from blood. The sample's cell subset or site label, decoded: CD45RA+ positively selected. All receptors come from a man aged 18 to 30 in good health.

A note on this clone: One junction end does not reproduce the germline sequence, and a read error may be involved. The genes are TRBV7-7 and TRBJ2-1, with D perhaps matching TRBD2 (7 bases). The CDR3 length is 15 residues. Looked up from germline, CDR1 is SSHAT and CDR2 is FNYEAQ (reference sequence). CDR3 amino acids: CASSLGGAQANEQFF. The CDR3 coding sequence is TGTGCTAGCAGCTTAGGGGGGGCGCAAGCCAATGAGCAGTTCTTC. Based on the CDR3 plus reference TRBV7-7 and TRBJ2-1, the full variable domain is GAGVSQSPRYKVTKRGQDVTLRCDPISSHATLYWYQQALGQGPEFLTYFNYEAQPDKSGLPSDRFSAERPEGSISTLTIQRTEQRDSAMYRCASSLGGAQANEQFFGPGTRLTVL.

V gene TRBV5-1 combines with J gene TRBJ2-1, with 11 bases matching TRBD2. This CDR3 has 17 amino acids. Looked up from germline, CDR1 is SGHRS and CDR2 is YFSETQ. V shed 4 bases, J shed 2 bases, and the junction held 8 bases outside the gene matches. The DNA of the CDR3 is TGCGCCAGCAGCCCGAAGACTAGCGGGACTACCTACAATGAGCAGTTCTTC. Translated: CASSPKTSGTTYNEQFF.

The rearrangement joins TRBV27 to TRBJ2-2, with D maybe TRBD1 (6 bases). The CDR3 sequence is 15 residues long. Per the germline V gene, CDR1 is MNHEY and CDR2 is SMNVEV (reference sequence). Trimming pared 5 bases from V and 4 bases from J, leaving 14 bases between. In nucleotides, the CDR3 is TGTGCCAGCAGTCTTTACAGGGTCAGCACCGGGGAGCTGTTTTTT. The encoded protein is CASSLYRVSTGELFF.

V gene TRBV6-1 combines with J gene TRBJ2-3; D is possibly TRBD2 (6 bases). V lost 0 bases and J 4 bases, leaving 11 bases between the germline ends. Looked up from germline, CDR1 is MNHNS and CDR2 is SASEGT. The CDR3 has 15 residues. CDR3 loop: CASSEATRLADTQYF. The CDR3 DNA follows: TGTGCCAGCAGTGAAGCGACTCGACTAGCAGATACGCAGTATTTT.

The chain employs TRBV30 and TRBJ1-6; no clear D. Germline CDR1 GTSNPN, CDR2 SVGIG (reference sequence). V lost 2 bases and J 9 bases, leaving 11 bases between the germline ends. The CDR3 extends over 13 amino acids. The CDR3 loop reads CAWSLASISPLHF. The CDR3 DNA reads as TGTGCCTGGAGTTTAGCAAGTATTTCACCCCTCCACTTT.

The chain links TRBV5-1 to TRBJ1-1; D not resolved. Germline V gives CDR1 SGHRS, CDR2 YFSETQ. The V end lost 3 bases, the J end lost 1 base, and 10 bases lay between the germline ends. The CDR3 totals 14 residues. CDR3: CASSSMTTNTEAFF. CDR3 in DNA: TGCGCCAGCAGCTCAATGACAACGAACACTGAAGCTTTCTTT.

V usage is TRBV5-1 and J usage is TRBJ2-3; D may be TRBD1 or TRBD2 (6 bases each). Germline V CDR1 and CDR2: SGHRS, YFSETQ. V was clipped by 3 bases and J by 1 base, with 9 bases between them. The CDR3 runs to 14 residues. This CDR3 reads CASSSGEGTDTQYF. The CDR3 coding sequence is TGCGCCAGCAGCTCAGGGGAGGGCACAGATACGCAGTATTTT. The variable domain in full, completed from reference TRBV5-1 and TRBJ2-3, reads KAGVTQTPRYLIKTRGQQVTLSCSPISGHRSVSWYQQTPGQGLQFLFEYFSETQRNKGNFPGRFSGRQFSNSRSEMNVSTLELGDSALYLCASSSGEGTDTQYFGPGTRLTVL.

J is TRBJ2-7 and V is TRBV5-1, with D tentatively TRBD1 or TRBD2 (5 bases each). This CDR3 is 13 amino acids long. V gave up 4 bases and J gave up 2 bases, with 10 bases separating them. In germline, CDR1 is SGHRS, CDR2 YFSETQ. Written as DNA, the CDR3 is TGCGCCAGCAGCGGGGGACGGCCCTACGAGCAGTACTTC. Translating it yields CASSGGRPYEQYF. Full variable domain (outside the CDR3, taken from reference TRBV5-1 and TRBJ2-7): KAGVTQTPRYLIKTRGQQVTLSCSPISGHRSVSWYQQTPGQGLQFLFEYFSETQRNKGNFPGRFSGRQFSNSRSEMNVSTLELGDSALYLCASSGGRPYEQYFGPGTRLTVT.

This sequence joins TRBV2 and TRBJ1-2; unclear D gene. CDR3 length equals 13 residues. V lost 4 bases to trimming and J lost 5 bases, with 11 bases between them. Germline CDR1 and CDR2: SNHLY and FYNNEI. CDR3 loop: CASSGNSAYGYTF. The DNA for the CDR3 is TGTGCCAGCAGTGGTAACAGTGCATATGGCTACACCTTC.

The V and J genes are TRBV19 and TRBJ1-1; D is possibly TRBD1 (5 bases). Germline V gene lookup returns CDR1 LNHDA and CDR2 SQIVND (reference sequence). The ends were cut back, 2 bases at V and 7 bases at J, with 14 bases in the middle. The CDR3 has 14 residues. CDR3 sequence reads: CASSITGLGFEAFF. The CDR3 DNA reads as TGTGCCAGTAGTATAACAGGTTTGGGGTTTGAAGCTTTCTTT.

The chain employs TRBV7-2 and TRBJ1-1, with D perhaps TRBD1 (6 bases). The CDR3 extends over 15 amino acids. Between the trimmed V and J ends, which lost 2 bases and 2 bases, there was a span of 12 bases. Germline loops: CDR1 SGHTA, CDR2 FQGNSA. CDR3 protein: CASSLRGGANTEAFF. DNA of the CDR3: TGTGCCAGCAGCTTACGTGGGGGGGCAAACACTGAAGCTTTCTTT. The full variable domain, with the rest looked up from reference TRBV7-2 and TRBJ1-1, is GAGVSQSPSNKVTEKGKDVELRCDPISGHTALYWYRQSLGQGLEFLIYFQGNSAPDKSGLPSDRFSAERTGGSVSTLTIQRTQQEDSAVYLCASSLRGGANTEAFFGQGTRLTVV.

The chain recombines TRBV4-1 with TRBJ2-5; D unresolved. Germline V gives CDR1 MGHRA, CDR2 YSYEKL. V shed 1 base and J shed 3 bases, with 15 bases lying between them. The length of the CDR3 is 16 residues. CDR3: CASSQVNSRTKETQYF. The DNA for the CDR3 is TGCGCCAGCAGCCAAGTAAACTCCCGAACCAAAGAGACCCAGTACTTC.

The chain combines TRBV21-1 with TRBJ2-3; TRBD2, as called in the table, went unchecked against the DNA. TRBV21-1 represents a pseudogene. This CDR3 is 18 amino acids long. Here the CDR3 DNA reads TGTGCCAGCACCCTCAGAGGAAAAGCGGGGGGAACCACAGATACGCAGTATTTT. The encoded protein is CASTLRGKAGGTTDTQYF.

The V gene is TRBV9, the J gene TRBJ2-7, with a weak D call TRBD2 (6 bases). The V gene lost 3 bases and the J gene lost 5 bases, with 9 bases spanning the gap. Looked up from germline, CDR1 is SGDLS and CDR2 is YYNGEE. CDR3 length: 12 amino acids. This chain's CDR3 is CASSGLANEQYF. DNA for the CDR3: TGTGCCAGCAGCGGCCTAGCGAACGAGCAGTACTTC.

This clone was detected only once. The J gene is TRBJ2-5, the V gene TRBV9, with D maybe TRBD2 (5 bases). Trimming took 1 base from V and 0 from J, leaving 13 bases between them. The germline gives CDR1 SGDLS, CDR2 YYNGEE. CDR3 size: 16 residues. This CDR3 reads CASSVRSSSYQETQYF. The CDR3 bases are TGTGCCAGCAGCGTAAGGTCTAGCTCGTACCAAGAGACCCAGTACTTC.

J is TRBJ2-2 and V is TRBV2; D might be TRBD1 (5 bases). Germline V gene lookup returns CDR1 SNHLY and CDR2 FYNNEI. V was pared by 10 bases and J by 2 bases, with 11 bases between. CDR3 length: 13 amino acids. The CDR3 loop reads CATQGENTGELFF. The CDR3 bases are TGTGCCACCCAGGGTGAAAACACCGGGGAGCTGTTTTTT.

To note about this clone: The sample has other DNA sequences that encode this CDR3 too. The chain is built from TRBV7-2 and TRBJ2-1; 10 bases are a match to TRBD2. This CDR3 has 15 amino acids. V was pared by 5 bases and J by 5 bases, with 6 bases of the junction left unmatched. CDR1 is SGHTA, CDR2 FQGNSA, per germline. CDR3 sequence reads: CASSLSGRADNEQFF. The DNA of the CDR3 is TGTGCCAGCAGCCTAAGCGGGAGGGCCGACAATGAGCAGTTCTTC.